The rows below give T cell receptor beta chains drawn from one sample of a study of early T cells in non-severe SARS-CoV-2 infection. TCRdb reanalysed the 5' RACE reads using MiXCR and keeps one entry per CDR3 protein. This table has some 66,000 distinct CDR3 sequences, approximately 8.3% appearing once. What was sequenced was whole blood. These receptor sequences come from an adult who was a healthcare worker with PCR-confirmed SARS-CoV-2 infection or an uninfected control (not recorded which). The CDR3 runs from the conserved cysteine through the conserved F or W. The D gene is left open where the match is weak. Size is stated for part of the rows, as once, few or many counts, or as a class when the clone is expanded.

d_gene,len,j_gene,abundance,v_gene,CDR3aa,CDR3nt
NA,14,TRBJ2-3,many,TRBV2,CAATVSDPPDTQYF,TGTGCCGCGACAGTCTCCGACCCGCCGGATACGCAGTATTTT
TRBD1,15,TRBJ2-5,NA,TRBV2,CASSPGTAYQETQYF,TGTGCCAGCAGCCCTGGGACAGCGTACCAAGAGACCCAGTACTTC
TRBD2,15,TRBJ2-7,NA,TRBV5-4,CASSLAETSVGEQYF,TGTGCCAGCAGCTTGGCCGAGACTAGCGTAGGCGAGCAGTACTTC
NA,12,TRBJ1-2,many,TRBV10-3,CAIGQNNYGYTF,TGTGCCATCGGACAGAACAACTATGGCTACACCTTC
NA,15,TRBJ2-7,few,TRBV21-1,CASSQRGGRDYEQYF,TGTGCCAGCAGCCAAAGGGGCGGGAGAGACTACGAGCAGTACTTC
NA,14,TRBJ2-2,NA,TRBV6-4,CASRGTRGTGELFF,TGTGCCAGCAGGGGGACAAGGGGCACCGGGGAGCTGTTTTTT
NA,12,TRBJ2-2,NA,TRBV12-3/TRBV12-4,CASGGGTGEPFF,TGTGCCAGCGGAGGGGGAACCGGGGAGCCGTTTTTT
NA,15,TRBJ2-2,few,TRBV6-5,CASSSQGMNTGELFF,TGTGCCAGCAGTAGTCAGGGAATGAACACCGGGGAGCTGTTTTTT
TRBD2,16,TRBJ2-1,NA,TRBV7-2,CASSITSGSSYNEQFF,TGTGCCAGCAGCATCACTAGCGGGAGCTCCTACAATGAGCAGTTCTTC
TRBD1,15,TRBJ2-3,few,TRBV6-4,CASSLGQGATDTQYF,TGTGCCAGCAGTTTGGGACAGGGGGCGACAGATACGCAGTATTTT
TRBD2,15,TRBJ2-1,many,TRBV3-1,CASRLSGSTYNEQFF,TGTGCCAGCAGGCTAAGCGGGAGCACCTACAATGAGCAGTTCTTC
NA,14,TRBJ1-5,few,TRBV6-1,CASSEGGGNQPQHF,TGTGCCAGCAGTGAAGGGGGTGGCAATCAGCCCCAGCATTTT
NA,13,TRBJ2-3,NA,TRBV20-1,CSARDPGRDTQYF,TGCAGTGCTAGAGACCCGGGGAGGGATACGCAGTATTTT
TRBD1,14,TRBJ1-4,many,TRBV13,CASSPGTDFEKLFF,TGTGCCAGCAGCCCCGGGACAGACTTTGAAAAACTGTTTTTT
TRBD2,14,TRBJ2-7,few,TRBV25-1,CASERGVGNYEQYF,TGTGCCAGTGAGCGGGGGGTAGGGAACTACGAGCAGTACTTC
NA,13,TRBJ2-3,few,TRBV20-1,CSAPRTPAPTQYF,TGCAGTGCTCCACGGACTCCCGCCCCTACGCAGTATTTT
NA,13,TRBJ2-7,many,TRBV24-1,CATIQDNRYEQYF,TGTGCCACAATCCAGGATAACCGCTACGAGCAGTACTTC
NA,16,TRBJ2-2,many,TRBV7-9,CASSFLAGESTGELFF,TGTGCCAGCAGCTTTTTGGCCGGGGAGAGCACCGGGGAGCTGTTTTTT
NA,12,TRBJ2-7,few,TRBV29-1,CSVEFNTYEQYF,TGCAGCGTGGAATTCAACACCTACGAGCAGTACTTC
NA,13,TRBJ1-4,many,TRBV20-1,CRWTPLANEKLFF,TGCAGGTGGACTCCGCTGGCTAATGAAAAACTGTTTTTT
NA,13,TRBJ1-5,few,TRBV25-1,CASRPAGEGPQHF,TGTGCCAGCAGGCCAGCCGGGGAGGGGCCCCAGCATTTT
NA,13,TRBJ2-2,few,TRBV12-3/TRBV12-4,CASTRGVTGELFF,TGTGCCAGCACCCGAGGGGTTACCGGGGAGCTGTTTTTT